This T cell receptor (beta chain) is from a study of CD8 T cells in ankylosing spondylitis. Trimming cost V 0 bases and J 4 bases, with 12 bases left between them. Germline lookup yields CDR1 DFQATT and CDR2 SNEGSKA (reference sequence). This CDR3 has 14 residues. Each CDR3 protein gets one entry after TCRdb re-called the 5' RACE reads with MiXCR. The sample carries 200,000 to 300,000 distinct CDR3 sequences, over 8.5% recorded once. The chain uses TRBV20-1 and TRBJ2-5, with D hard to call. Sequencing input: blood, either unsorted or a sorted T cell fraction (not recorded which). The TCR originated in a male donor with ankylosing spondylitis or in good health (not recorded which). Here the CDR3 reads CSARDGHSLETQYF. The CDR3 nucleotides read TGCAGTGCTAGAGATGGGCACAGCCTAGAGACCCAGTACTTC.